This T cell receptor (beta chain) was observed in a study of blood T cell repertoires in COVID-19. Study summary: Acute and convalescent COVID-19 samples came from the United States, Italy and Spain.

Recruitment covered over 20 US areas and drew participants whose ages spanned about 18 to 100 years. In the authors' methods: Estimated nucleated cell counts came from reference gene primer amplification. Profiling relied on immunoSEQ multiplex PCR, and the TCRdb table lists in-frame clones only, not all of them. Clone size and V and J calls were adopted from that table, with D and trimming inferred from the DNA. The sample yields some 270,000 clones, roughly 81% seen once. Germline V gene lookup returns CDR1 SQVTM and CDR2 ANQGSEA. Unmatched junction bases numbered 10, after V lost 2 bases and J lost 7 bases. This CDR3 comprises 14 residues.

The sequencing sample was made of PBMCs or T cells enriched from blood (not recorded which). The chain recombines TRBV29-1 with TRBJ2-7; 8 bases line up with TRBD2. This clonotype was sampled from a woman aged 45-65 years who had been exposed to COVID-19. In nucleotides, the CDR3 is TGCAGCGTTGAACGTCGGGGGGGAATCGGTGAGCAGTACTTC. Translating gives CSVERRGGIGEQYF.